This T cell receptor beta chain was found in a study of blood T cells in healthy people across ages. CDR1 and CDR2 (germline): DFQATT, SNEGSKA (reference sequence). CDR3 length equals 14 residues. V was cut by 5 bases and J by 3 bases, with 17 bases left in between. The use of a sample-barcoded 5' primer and a J-beta primer mix characterized a second PCR of roughly 6 to 11 cycles. TCRdb ran MiXCR on the 5' RACE reads and lists one entry per CDR3 protein. The repertoire holds hundreds of thousands of distinct CDR3 sequences, 49% seen once, with about 32% in the top ten. The sequence was collected from a woman in her sixties in good health. The source material was blood. V is TRBV20-1 and J is TRBJ2-7; a possible D gene is TRBD1 (6 bases). CDR3 amino acids: CSAPTPGQYYEQYF. The DNA of the CDR3 is TGCAGTGCTCCGACCCCCGGACAGTACTACGAGCAGTACTTC.